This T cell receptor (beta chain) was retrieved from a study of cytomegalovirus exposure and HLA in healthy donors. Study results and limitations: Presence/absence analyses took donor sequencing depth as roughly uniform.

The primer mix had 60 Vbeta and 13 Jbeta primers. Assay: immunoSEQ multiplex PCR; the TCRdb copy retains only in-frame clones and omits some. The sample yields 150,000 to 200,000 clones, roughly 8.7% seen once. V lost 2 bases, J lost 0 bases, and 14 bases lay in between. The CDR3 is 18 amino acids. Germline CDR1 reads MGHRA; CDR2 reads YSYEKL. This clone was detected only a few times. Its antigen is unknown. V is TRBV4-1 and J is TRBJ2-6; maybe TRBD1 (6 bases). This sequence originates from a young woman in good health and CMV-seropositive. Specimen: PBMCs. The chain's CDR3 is CASSQFQGTLSGANVLTF. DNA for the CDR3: TGCGCCAGCAGCCAATTCCAGGGGACACTCTCTGGGGCCAACGTCCTGACTTTC.